This is a list of T cell receptor beta chains from one sample in a study of CD8 T cells in ankylosing spondylitis. TCRdb re-derived calls from the 5' RACE reads in MiXCR, one entry per CDR3 protein. The table has 340,000 or so distinct CDR3 sequences, roughly 14% seen once. Sequenced sample: blood, either unsorted or a sorted T cell fraction (not recorded which). These receptors were collected from a male donor with ankylosing spondylitis or in good health (not recorded which). CDR3s include the opening cysteine and the closing phenylalanine or tryptophan. The order of the fields is clone size, V gene, D gene, J gene, CDR3 DNA, CDR3 protein. D genes are given only for firm matches. For some rows the clone size is stated as once, few or many, or as a class when expanded; others skip it.

abundance: few
v_gene: TRBV19
d_gene: TRBD2
j_gene: TRBJ2-3
CDR3nt: TGTGCCAGTAGTACCGGGAGACTAGCGGGGGATACGCAGTATTTT
CDR3aa: CASSTGRLAGDTQYF

abundance: many
v_gene: TRBV5-1
d_gene: -
j_gene: TRBJ2-5
CDR3nt: TGCGCCAGCAGCTTAAACACCGGGACCGGGGAGACCCAGTACTTC
CDR3aa: CASSLNTGTGETQYF

abundance: -
v_gene: TRBV20-1
d_gene: -
j_gene: TRBJ1-2
CDR3nt: TGCAGTGCCCTAAGGGGGAGCCTGGGAGGCTACACCTTC
CDR3aa: CSALRGSLGGYTF

abundance: -
v_gene: TRBV4-2
d_gene: -
j_gene: TRBJ1-2
CDR3nt: TGTGCCAGCAGCCAAGAAGCCACACAGGTGTTCTATGGCTACACCTTC
CDR3aa: CASSQEATQVFYGYTF

abundance: -
v_gene: TRBV4-1
d_gene: -
j_gene: TRBJ1-1
CDR3nt: TGCGCCAGCAGAGGGGTAATCAGGAACACTGAAGCTTTCTTT
CDR3aa: CASRGVIRNTEAFF

abundance: -
v_gene: TRBV10-2
d_gene: -
j_gene: TRBJ2-2
CDR3nt: TGCGCCAGCAGTGGTGGAATAGTGGCGAACACCGGGGAGCTGTTTTTT
CDR3aa: CASSGGIVANTGELFF

abundance: few
v_gene: TRBV5-6
d_gene: TRBD2
j_gene: TRBJ2-7
CDR3nt: TGTGCCAGCAGCTTGGGGGGACTAGCGGGATACGAGCAGTACTTC
CDR3aa: CASSLGGLAGYEQYF

abundance: few
v_gene: TRBV12-3/TRBV12-4
d_gene: -
j_gene: TRBJ2-7
CDR3nt: TGTGCCAGCAGTTTAGCGTTCCACGGAGGGTACGAGCAGTACTTC
CDR3aa: CASSLAFHGGYEQYF

abundance: -
v_gene: TRBV21-1
d_gene: -
j_gene: TRBJ2-1
CDR3nt: TGTGCCAGCAGGGGGGCCCCTCGGGTCTATGAGCAGTTCTTC
CDR3aa: CASRGAPRVYEQFF

abundance: -
v_gene: TRBV2
d_gene: -
j_gene: TRBJ2-7
CDR3nt: TGTGCCAGCAGTGAAGGCGGGGGCGGTTACTTC
CDR3aa: CASSEGGGGYF

abundance: many
v_gene: TRBV10-3
d_gene: -
j_gene: TRBJ1-3
CDR3nt: TGTGCCATCAGTGGCTGGACGGAGAGCTCTGGAAACACCATATATTTT
CDR3aa: CAISGWTESSGNTIYF

abundance: -
v_gene: TRBV3-1
d_gene: TRBD2
j_gene: TRBJ2-2
CDR3nt: TGTGCCAGCAGCCAGCTAGCGGGGACCGCCGGGGAGCTGTTTTTT
CDR3aa: CASSQLAGTAGELFF

abundance: -
v_gene: TRBV20-1
d_gene: -
j_gene: TRBJ2-5
CDR3nt: TGCAGTGCTCGGGGAGAAGAGACCCAGTACTTC
CDR3aa: CSARGEETQYF

abundance: many
v_gene: TRBV10-3
d_gene: TRBD1
j_gene: TRBJ1-1
CDR3nt: TGTGCCATCAGTTGGGACAGGGAAATGAACACTGAAGCTTTCTTT
CDR3aa: CAISWDREMNTEAFF

abundance: -
v_gene: TRBV11-2
d_gene: -
j_gene: TRBJ2-7
CDR3nt: TGTGCCAGCAGCTTAGATAACCGCTACGAGCAGTACTTC
CDR3aa: CASSLDNRYEQYF

abundance: few
v_gene: TRBV5-1
d_gene: TRBD2
j_gene: TRBJ2-2
CDR3nt: TGCGCCAGCAGCCCGTTAGCGGGAGAGACCGGGGAGCTGTTTTTT
CDR3aa: CASSPLAGETGELFF

abundance: -
v_gene: TRBV6-5
d_gene: TRBD1
j_gene: TRBJ1-2
CDR3nt: TGTGCCAGCAGTTACTCGGGACAGGGATATGGCTACACCTTC
CDR3aa: CASSYSGQGYGYTF

abundance: -
v_gene: TRBV12-3/TRBV12-4
d_gene: TRBD1
j_gene: TRBJ1-2
CDR3nt: TGTGCCAGCAGTCCCGACAGGGGGCCGCTCTATGGCTACACCTTC
CDR3aa: CASSPDRGPLYGYTF

abundance: -
v_gene: TRBV6-5
d_gene: -
j_gene: TRBJ2-3
CDR3nt: TGTGCCAGCAGTAACTGGGACGGGGGCACAGATACGCAGTATTTT
CDR3aa: CASSNWDGGTDTQYF

abundance: -
v_gene: TRBV4-1
d_gene: TRBD1
j_gene: TRBJ2-1
CDR3nt: TGCGCCAGCAGCCAACTCCGAATACAGGGGGGTTACAATGAGCAGTTCTTC
CDR3aa: CASSQLRIQGGYNEQFF

abundance: -
v_gene: TRBV2
d_gene: -
j_gene: TRBJ2-7
CDR3nt: TGTGCCAGCACTCTGCAGGACTCCTACGAGCAGTACTTC
CDR3aa: CASTLQDSYEQYF

abundance: -
v_gene: TRBV5-1
d_gene: -
j_gene: TRBJ2-1
CDR3nt: TGCGCCAGCAGCGCAGGAGGGGGCAGTTACAATGAGCAGTTCTTC
CDR3aa: CASSAGGGSYNEQFF

abundance: few
v_gene: TRBV7-2
d_gene: -
j_gene: TRBJ2-2
CDR3nt: TGTGCCAGCAGCCCGGGACCCAACACCGGGGAGCTGTTTTTT
CDR3aa: CASSPGPNTGELFF

abundance: few
v_gene: TRBV5-1
d_gene: -
j_gene: TRBJ2-5
CDR3nt: TGCGCCAGCAGCTTGGTTCCCTGGGTGGAGACCCAGTACTTC
CDR3aa: CASSLVPWVETQYF

abundance: few
v_gene: TRBV2
d_gene: TRBD1
j_gene: TRBJ2-2
CDR3nt: TGTGCCAGCGGGACAGGGCCGAACACCGGGGAGCTGTTTTTT
CDR3aa: CASGTGPNTGELFF

abundance: few
v_gene: TRBV7-2
d_gene: -
j_gene: TRBJ1-2
CDR3nt: TGTGCCAGCAGCTCCCGGGACCCACGGGGGGGCCGCTATGGCTACACCTTC
CDR3aa: CASSSRDPRGGRYGYTF

abundance: few
v_gene: TRBV11-1
d_gene: -
j_gene: TRBJ2-5
CDR3nt: TGTGCCAGCAGACAGGGTCTGGAGACCCAGTACTTC
CDR3aa: CASRQGLETQYF

abundance: few
v_gene: TRBV5-1
d_gene: -
j_gene: TRBJ2-7
CDR3nt: TGCGCCAGCAGCTTGGGAGGGGTCTACGAGCAGTACTTC
CDR3aa: CASSLGGVYEQYF

abundance: many
v_gene: TRBV12-3/TRBV12-4
d_gene: -
j_gene: TRBJ1-3
CDR3nt: TGTGCCAGCAGTTTGGTTGGAAACACCATATATTTT
CDR3aa: CASSLVGNTIYF

abundance: -
v_gene: TRBV3-1
d_gene: TRBD2
j_gene: TRBJ2-4
CDR3nt: TGTGCCAGCAGCCAAGGAATGGGGGAGGGCATTCAGTACTTC
CDR3aa: CASSQGMGEGIQYF

abundance: many
v_gene: TRBV9
d_gene: TRBD2
j_gene: TRBJ2-2
CDR3nt: TGTGCCAGCAGCTTCGGACTAGCGGGAGAAAGCGGGGAGCTGTTTTTT
CDR3aa: CASSFGLAGESGELFF

abundance: few
v_gene: TRBV5-5
d_gene: TRBD2
j_gene: TRBJ2-1
CDR3nt: TGTGCCAGCAGCTCCGGACTAGCGGGGGGGCCTGAGCAGTTCTTC
CDR3aa: CASSSGLAGGPEQFF

abundance: -
v_gene: TRBV6-5
d_gene: TRBD2
j_gene: TRBJ2-1
CDR3nt: TGTGCCAGCAGTTTCGAAGCGGGAGGTCGCAATGAGCAGTTCTTC
CDR3aa: CASSFEAGGRNEQFF

abundance: -
v_gene: TRBV6-5
d_gene: TRBD2
j_gene: TRBJ2-3
CDR3nt: TGTGCCAGCAGTTACGGGGGGACTAGCGGCACAGATACGCAGTATTTT
CDR3aa: CASSYGGTSGTDTQYF

abundance: many
v_gene: TRBV7-9
d_gene: -
j_gene: TRBJ1-1
CDR3nt: TGTGCCAGCAGCTCAAGCCAGGGAAGGGCGATGAACACTGAAGCTTTCTTT
CDR3aa: CASSSSQGRAMNTEAFF

abundance: -
v_gene: TRBV29-1
d_gene: TRBD1
j_gene: TRBJ2-1
CDR3nt: TGCAGCTCCCGGACAGGGCATTACAATGAGCAGTTCTTC
CDR3aa: CSSRTGHYNEQFF

abundance: -
v_gene: TRBV7-2
d_gene: -
j_gene: TRBJ2-2
CDR3nt: TGTGCCAGCAGCCCCCGTCGAACCCCCACCGGGGAGCTGTTTTTT
CDR3aa: CASSPRRTPTGELFF

abundance: -
v_gene: TRBV3-1
d_gene: TRBD1
j_gene: TRBJ1-2
CDR3nt: TGTGCCAGCAGTCGGACAGGAAAAGGCTACACCTTC
CDR3aa: CASSRTGKGYTF

abundance: few
v_gene: TRBV12-5
d_gene: -
j_gene: TRBJ1-1
CDR3nt: TGTGCTAGTGGTTGGGACCCCGGGTCGAACACTGAAGCTTTCTTT
CDR3aa: CASGWDPGSNTEAFF

abundance: few
v_gene: TRBV15
d_gene: -
j_gene: TRBJ1-4
CDR3nt: TGTGCCACCAGCAGAGACGTTGCTGGTGAAAAACTGTTTTTT
CDR3aa: CATSRDVAGEKLFF

abundance: many
v_gene: TRBV3-1
d_gene: -
j_gene: TRBJ1-2
CDR3nt: TGTGCCAGCAGCCAAGGACCGAGGAGCTACACCTTC
CDR3aa: CASSQGPRSYTF

abundance: -
v_gene: TRBV13
d_gene: -
j_gene: TRBJ1-4
CDR3nt: TGTGCCAGCAGCTATCGGGGCAGGAGTGAAAAACTGTTTTTT
CDR3aa: CASSYRGRSEKLFF

abundance: many
v_gene: TRBV12-3/TRBV12-4
d_gene: TRBD1
j_gene: TRBJ2-2
CDR3nt: TGTGCCAGCAGGCCAGGGGGCGCCGGCACCGGGGAGCTGTTTTTT
CDR3aa: CASRPGGAGTGELFF

abundance: -
v_gene: TRBV27
d_gene: -
j_gene: TRBJ2-7
CDR3nt: TGTGCCAGCAGTTTTAGGGGAGACAGCTCCTACGAGCAGTACTTC
CDR3aa: CASSFRGDSSYEQYF

abundance: few
v_gene: TRBV11-2
d_gene: TRBD2
j_gene: TRBJ2-7
CDR3nt: TGTGCCAGCAGCTTAGAGTCAGCGGGGGGGGTGCCCTACGAGCAGTACTTC
CDR3aa: CASSLESAGGVPYEQYF